A single sample gave rise to the 22 T cell receptor beta chains below, sequenced in a study of shared clonotypes between healthy human individuals. CD45RO negativity and positive selection for CCR7 defined naive CD8 cells, a population that excluded terminally differentiated effector memory CD45RA+ cells. Profiling relied on immunoSEQ multiplex PCR, and the TCRdb table lists in-frame clones only, not all of them. This sample has around 2,100,000 clones, with approximately 94% found just once. The sample was naive CD8+ T cells sorted from blood. These TCRs come from a man between 18 and 29 years old in good health.

The chain joins TRBV6-6 to TRBJ1-2, with TRBD1 as a possible D gene (6 bases). The V gene lost 2 bases and the J gene lost 4 bases, with 11 bases spanning the gap. Germline CDR1 is MNHNY and CDR2 is SVGAGI (reference sequence). This CDR3 is 14 amino acids long. CDR3 sequence: CASSYGGQVYGYTF. DNA for the CDR3: TGTGCCAGCAGTTACGGGGGGCAGGTCTATGGCTACACCTTC.

This chain joins TRBV4-3 and TRBJ1-5; D ambiguous. Between the trimmed V and J ends, which lost 4 bases and 2 bases, there was a span of 15 bases. CDR3 length equals 16 residues. Germline V lookup: CDR1 LGHNA, CDR2 YSLEER. The CDR3 DNA is TGCGCCAGCAGCCCCCACCTAAGCGAGCGCAATCAGCCCCAGCATTTT. It is translated as CASSPHLSERNQPQHF.

As to this clone: A junction end diverges from the germline sequence, so it may reflect a read error. The rearrangement uses TRBV6-6 and TRBJ2-1; perhaps TRBD2 as D (6 bases). Germline CDR1 reads MNHNY; CDR2 reads SVGAGI (reference sequence). This CDR3 comprises 14 residues. The CDR3 nucleotides read TGTGCCACCAGTACAATTTCCTCTAGCGATGAGCAGTTCTTC. It specifies CATSTISSSDEQFF.

The chain has TRBV11-3 and TRBJ2-1, with TRBD1 matching 10 bases. The germline V gene has CDR1 SGHNT and CDR2 YENEEA. With V trimmed by 3 bases and J by 9 bases, 2 bases remained unmatched. This CDR3 region has 13 residues. CDR3 nucleotide sequence: TGTGCCAGCAGCTTGGGACAGGGGATTGAGCAGTTCTTC. Translated, it gives CASSLGQGIEQFF.

The rearrangement uses TRBV5-6 and TRBJ2-7; perhaps TRBD1 as D (6 bases). The CDR3 has 15 amino acids. V gave up 0 bases and J gave up 0 bases, with 10 bases separating them. CDR1 SGHDT and CDR2 YYEEEE come from the germline V gene. CDR3 nucleotide sequence: TGTGCCAGCAGCTTGGATGGGGGCGGCTCCTACGAGCAGTACTTC. Translation: CASSLDGGGSYEQYF.

The chain is built from TRBV7-9 and TRBJ2-5; D remains ambiguous. From germline, CDR1 is SEHNR and CDR2 FQNEAQ (reference sequence). The CDR3 runs 13 residues. V lost 6 bases to trimming and J lost 1 base, with 9 bases between them. CDR3 in amino acids: CASRSPLQETQYF. In DNA form, the CDR3 reads TGTGCCAGCAGAAGCCCTCTCCAAGAGACCCAGTACTTC.

As concerns this clone: Other DNA sequences within the sample encode an identical CDR3. This chain links TRBV11-3 with TRBJ2-2; TRBD1 or TRBD2 may be the D gene (5 bases each). Germline CDR1 SGHNT, CDR2 YENEEA. Trimming stripped 5 bases from V and 6 bases from J, with 10 bases between. The CDR3 spans 13 residues. The CDR3 spells CASSPGTAGELFF. The CDR3 nucleotides read TGTGCCAGCAGCCCAGGGACCGCCGGGGAGCTGTTTTTT.

The chain uses TRBV7-9 and TRBJ1-1; maybe TRBD1 (5 bases). CDR3 length: 13 amino acids. V was clipped by 0 bases and J by 7 bases, with 9 bases between them. The V gene's germline CDR1 is SEHNR and CDR2 FQNEAQ (reference sequence). The CDR3 DNA reads TGTGCCAGCAGCTTAGCTTACGACAGTGAAGCTTTCTTT. It codes for CASSLAYDSEAFF.

On this clone: Other nucleotide sequences from this sample produce the same CDR3. The chain links TRBV6-6 to TRBJ2-7; 8 bases map to TRBD1. V trimming: 4 bases; J trimming: 6 bases; junction bases outside the gene matches: 8. Germline V gene lookup returns CDR1 MNHNY and CDR2 SVGAGI (reference sequence). The CDR3 runs to 14 residues. The CDR3 region is CASSFGQGRGEQYF. The CDR3 bases are TGTGCCAGCAGTTTCGGACAGGGAAGGGGCGAGCAGTACTTC.

V is TRBV2 and J is TRBJ2-7; TRBD2 aligns across 7 bases. Losses at the gene ends were 6 bases for V and 6 bases for J; bases not matched to a gene: 8. There are 13 residues in the CDR3. CDR1 is SNHLY, CDR2 FYNNEI, per germline. CDR3 in amino acids: CASSAGRYSEQYF. The CDR3 coding sequence is TGTGCCAGCAGCGCCGGGAGGTACAGCGAGCAGTACTTC. The complete variable domain, with remaining parts taken from reference TRBV2 and TRBJ2-7, reads EPEVTQTPSHQVTQMGQEVILRCVPISNHLYFYWYRQILGQKVEFLVSFYNNEISEKSEIFDDQFSVERPDGSNFTLKIRSTKLEDSAMYFCASSAGRYSEQYFGPGTRLTVT.

A word on this clone: Additional DNA sequences in this sample encode the identical CDR3. The V gene is TRBV6-6, the J gene TRBJ2-7; tentatively, D is TRBD2 (6 bases). V was clipped by 2 bases and J by 0 bases, with 8 bases between them. Germline lookup yields CDR1 MNHNY and CDR2 SVGAGI (reference sequence). This CDR3 spans 14 amino acids. The DNA for the CDR3 is TGTGCCAGCAGTTACGTGGGGGGCTCCTACGAGCAGTACTTC. Its protein product is CASSYVGGSYEQYF.

The genes are TRBV30 and TRBJ1-2, with D tentatively TRBD1 (6 bases). Per germline, CDR1 GTSNPN and CDR2 SVGIG (reference sequence). V shed 5 bases and J shed 4 bases, with 20 bases lying between them. This CDR3 region has 15 residues. As DNA, the CDR3 is TGTGCCTGGGGGGACGACAGGATGTGGATCTATGGCTACACCTTC. It encodes CAWGDDRMWIYGYTF.

The chain recombines TRBV4-1 with TRBJ1-1, with D possibly being TRBD1 (6 bases). With 0 bases removed from V and 4 bases from J, the gap between germline ends came to 12 bases. This CDR3 spans 15 amino acids. Per the germline V gene, CDR1 is MGHRA and CDR2 is YSYEKL. This chain's CDR3 is CASSQESTGLTEAFF. The CDR3 DNA sequence: TGCGCCAGCAGCCAAGAATCTACAGGGCTCACTGAAGCTTTCTTT.

V gene TRBV13 combines with J gene TRBJ1-2, with TRBD1 as a possible D gene (6 bases). The CDR3 covers 14 residues. V lost 6 bases and J 1 base, leaving 12 bases between the germline ends. Germline CDR1 PRHDT, CDR2 FYEKMQ (reference sequence). CDR3 sequence reads: CASSSGGLNYGYTF. CDR3 DNA: TGTGCCAGCAGTTCTGGGGGCCTTAACTATGGCTACACCTTC.

A note on this clone: At the DNA level, this CDR3 is encoded by other sequences in the same sample as well. The genes are TRBV4-3 and TRBJ2-7; maybe TRBD2 (6 bases). With 0 bases removed from V and 1 base from J, the gap between germline ends came to 7 bases. Per the germline V gene, CDR1 is LGHNA and CDR2 is YSLEER. This CDR3 comprises 14 residues. DNA for the CDR3: TGCGCCAGCAGCCAAGATGGAGGGTCCTACGAGCAGTACTTC. This gives the protein CASSQDGGSYEQYF.

This clone was observed a handful of times. This chain uses TRBV6-1 with TRBJ1-6; D gene uncertain. CDR3 length equals 14 residues. The V and J ends lost 6 bases and 4 bases respectively, with 10 bases between them. Germline CDR1 and CDR2: MNHNS and SASEGT. The CDR3 DNA is TGTGCCAGCAGCCGCGGGATATATAATTCACCCCTCCACTTT. Translated, it gives CASSRGIYNSPLHF.

The J gene is TRBJ2-3, the V gene TRBV5-1; 7 bases line up with TRBD2. The CDR3 runs to 14 residues. Germline values: CDR1 SGHRS, CDR2 YFSETQ. Unmatched junction bases numbered 8, after V lost 5 bases and J lost 5 bases. CDR3 residues: CASRQSAGVDTQYF. In DNA form, the CDR3 reads TGCGCCAGCAGACAAAGCGCGGGGGTAGATACGCAGTATTTT.

The rearrangement joins TRBV4-1 to TRBJ2-2; D call uncertain. Germline loops: CDR1 MGHRA, CDR2 YSYEKL. The CDR3 sequence is 15 residues long. V lost 1 base, J lost 2 bases, and 8 bases lay in between. CDR3 nucleotides: TGCGCCAGCAGCCAAGCAGGATCTAACACCGGGGAGCTGTTTTTT. Translation gives CASSQAGSNTGELFF.

This clone came up once. DNA for the CDR3: TGTGCCAGCAGCCTTGACCCCGACTGGGAGCAGTACTTC. Translating it yields CASSLDPDWEQYF. The chain has TRBV5-4 and TRBJ2-7; D remains ambiguous. This CDR3 contains 13 residues. Trimming took off 4 bases at V and 7 bases at J, with 15 bases between the two ends. Germline CDR1 reads SGHNT; CDR2 reads YYREEE (reference sequence).

The rearrangement uses TRBV4-1 and TRBJ2-7; D might be TRBD1 (9 bases). Per the germline V gene, CDR1 is MGHRA and CDR2 is YSYEKL. This CDR3 has 16 amino acids. V lost 1 base and J lost 4, with 17 bases in between. DNA of the CDR3: TGCGCCAGCAGCCAAGCGGGAGGGACAGGGAAATACGAGCAGTACTTC. As protein: CASSQAGGTGKYEQYF.

The rearrangement joins TRBV2 to TRBJ2-3; D might be TRBD2 (7 bases). Germline loops: CDR1 SNHLY, CDR2 FYNNEI. V dropped 3 bases and J dropped 3 bases, with 16 bases sitting between them. The CDR3 loop spans 16 amino acids. The DNA of the CDR3 is TGTGCCAGCAGTGAGGTAGGGGGGGCGAGGACAGATACGCAGTATTTT. Its protein product is CASSEVGGARTDTQYF.

V and J are TRBV28 and TRBJ1-5; no clear D. V lost 4 bases, J lost 3 bases, and 10 bases lay in between. This CDR3 region has 14 residues. Germline-derived CDR1 and CDR2 are MDHEN and SYDVKM. CDR3 residues: CASSSPSINQPQHF. The CDR3 region has the DNA TGTGCCAGCAGTTCACCCTCAATCAATCAGCCCCAGCATTTT.